The rows below give T cell receptor beta chains drawn from one sample of a study of CD8+ T cells in alopecia areata. Sequencing was performed with immunoSEQ multiplex PCR; in TCRdb, only in-frame clones are kept and a portion is missing. The repertoire includes 150,000 to 200,000 clones, around 60% of them detected once, and about 14% sits in the top ten. The sequenced sample was CD4+ T cells sorted from blood, obtained at week 24, from a patient treated with tofacitinib. These receptors originate from a human donor with alopecia areata. Both conserved end residues are part of each CDR3. D genes are given only for firm matches. Clone size is given for some rows only: seen once, a few or many times, or a class if the clone is expanded.

size | J | D | V | CDR3 | DNA
. | TRBJ2-7 | TRBD1 | TRBV7-2 | CASSLTDRGVNEQYF | TGTGCCAGCAGCTTGACCGACAGGGGGGTTAACGAGCAGTACTTC
. | TRBJ2-3 | . | TRBV29-1 | CSVDQSSTDTQYF | TGCAGCGTTGACCAGAGCAGCACAGATACGCAGTATTTT
few | TRBJ1-2 | . | TRBV4-1 | CASSQGFSSGAQGYTF | TGCGCCAGCAGCCAAGGATTCTCCTCCGGGGCGCAGGGCTACACCTTC
few | TRBJ2-1 | TRBD1 | TRBV25-1 | CASRPGTGGGNEQFF | TGTGCCAGCAGGCCCGGGACAGGGGGTGGAAATGAGCAGTTCTTC
. | TRBJ1-4 | . | TRBV7-9 | CASSNDRSNEKLFF | TGTGCCAGCAGCAACGATAGGTCTAATGAAAAACTGTTTTTT
. | TRBJ2-2 | TRBD1 | TRBV27 | CASSLSGGFTGELFF | TGTGCCAGCAGTTTATCAGGGGGCTTCACCGGGGAGCTGTTTTTT
. | TRBJ1-5 | . | TRBV7-3 | CASGQGNQPQHF | TGTGCCAGCGGGCAGGGCAATCAGCCCCAGCATTTT
once | TRBJ2-1 | . | TRBV5-1 | CASSLGVGGSYNEQFF | TGCGCCAGCAGCTTGGGGGTGGGGGGTTCCTACAATGAGCAGTTCTTC
. | TRBJ1-6 | . | TRBV5-1 | CASSLKTSGVSPLHF | TGCGCCAGCAGCTTGAAGACCTCGGGGGTTTCACCCCTCCACTTT
. | TRBJ1-5 | . | TRBV5-1 | CASSLEGGGNQPQHF | TGCGCCAGCAGCTTGGAAGGGGGAGGCAATCAGCCCCAGCATTTT
. | TRBJ2-3 | . | TRBV30 | CAWSRYLRRTDTQYF | TGTGCCTGGAGTAGGTACTTACGACGCACAGATACGCAGTATTTT
. | TRBJ1-5 | . | TRBV2 | CASSDGGYWQPQHF | TGTGCCAGCAGTGATGGGGGGTATTGGCAGCCCCAGCATTTT
. | TRBJ2-5 | . | TRBV18 | CASSPFREETQYF | TGTGCCAGCTCACCATTCCGAGAAGAGACCCAGTACTTC
. | TRBJ2-3 | . | TRBV11-2 | CASSLSETQYF | TGTGCCAGCAGCTTGTCTGAGACGCAGTATTTT
. | TRBJ2-7 | . | TRBV5-1 | CASSYHRDTSYEQYF | TGCGCCAGCAGCTATCACCGGGACACCTCCTACGAGCAGTACTTC
few | TRBJ2-5 | TRBD1 | TRBV7-7 | CASSLWSPGQGTVQYF | TGTGCCAGCAGCTTATGGAGCCCGGGACAGGGCACAGTCCAGTACTTC
few | TRBJ2-3 | . | TRBV6-5 | CASSGDTDTQYF | TGTGCCAGCAGCGGGGACACAGATACGCAGTATTTT
. | TRBJ1-1 | TRBD1 | TRBV29-1 | CSVENRGTTEAFF | TGCAGCGTTGAAAACAGGGGGACTACTGAAGCTTTCTTT
few | TRBJ1-1 | . | TRBV5-1 | CASSLDGMGTEAFF | TGCGCCAGCAGCTTGGACGGGATGGGCACTGAAGCTTTCTTT
. | TRBJ2-5 | . | TRBV2 | CASSEAKGRSGFGTQYF | TGTGCCAGCAGTGAAGCAAAAGGCCGGAGCGGTTTTGGGACCCAGTACTTC
. | TRBJ1-2 | TRBD1 | TRBV11-2 | CASSLAAFGDSYGYTF | TGTGCCAGCAGCTTAGCGGCGTTCGGGGACAGCTATGGCTACACCTTC
. | TRBJ2-5 | . | TRBV29-1 | CSVDPDQETQYF | TGCAGCGTTGACCCGGACCAAGAGACCCAGTACTTC
. | TRBJ1-1 | TRBD1 | TRBV30 | CAWSRQGHTEAFF | TGTGCCTGGAGCCGACAGGGGCATACTGAAGCTTTCTTT
. | TRBJ2-2 | . | TRBV10-3 | CAVRQENTGELFF | TGTGCCGTCCGACAGGAAAACACCGGGGAGCTGTTTTTT
. | TRBJ2-5 | . | TRBV27 | CASGSPGTQYF | TGTGCCAGCGGCAGTCCCGGGACCCAGTACTTC
. | TRBJ2-3 | TRBD1 | TRBV4-2 | CASSQDGDRGRDTQYF | TGTGCCAGCAGCCAAGATGGAGACAGGGGCCGGGATACGCAGTATTTT
. | TRBJ1-5 | . | TRBV2 | CASSGDSNQPQHF | TGTGCCAGCAGTGGCGATAGCAATCAGCCCCAGCATTTT
. | TRBJ2-7 | . | TRBV7-8 | CASSLVERGSEQYF | TGTGCCAGCAGCTTAGTGGAACGGGGGAGCGAGCAGTACTTC
. | TRBJ2-5 | TRBD1 | TRBV10-3 | CAISVAGGETQYF | TGTGCCATCAGTGTTGCAGGGGGTGAGACCCAGTACTTC
. | TRBJ1-1 | TRBD1 | TRBV11-1 | CASLGQWNTEAFF | TGTGCCAGCCTGGGACAGTGGAACACTGAAGCTTTCTTT
. | TRBJ2-7 | . | TRBV27 | CASSNPEGTVHEQYF | TGTGCCAGCAGTAACCCGGAGGGGACAGTCCACGAGCAGTACTTC
. | TRBJ2-6 | . | TRBV4-1 | CASRPGLLASGANVLTF | TGCGCCAGCAGGCCGGGACTCCTCGCATCTGGGGCCAACGTCCTGACTTTC
. | TRBJ2-1 | TRBD2 | TRBV7-8 | CASSVLAGGSYNEQFF | TGTGCCAGCAGCGTTCTAGCGGGGGGCTCCTACAATGAGCAGTTCTTC
few | TRBJ1-5 | TRBD1 | TRBV18 | CASSADTGEYQPQHF | TGTGCCAGCTCAGCGGATACAGGGGAATATCAGCCCCAGCATTTT
few | TRBJ2-7 | . | TRBV2 | CASSGTRSHEQYF | TGTGCCAGCAGCGGGACGAGATCCCACGAGCAGTACTTC
. | TRBJ1-1 | . | TRBV23-1 | CASRRHLNTEAFF | TGCGCCAGCAGAAGACACCTGAACACTGAAGCTTTCTTT
few | TRBJ2-5 | . | TRBV10-3 | CAISGTEETQYF | TGTGCCATCAGTGGGACAGAGGAGACCCAGTACTTC
. | TRBJ2-7 | . | TRBV20-1 | CSARDGYEQYF | TGCAGTGCTAGAGACGGGTACGAGCAGTACTTC
. | TRBJ1-1 | . | TRBV18 | CASSPPGWEDTEAFF | TGTGCCAGCTCACCACCGGGGTGGGAAGACACTGAAGCTTTCTTT
. | TRBJ2-3 | . | TRBV29-1 | CSVEPPGGSTDTQYF | TGCAGCGTTGAACCCCCCGGGGGAAGCACAGATACGCAGTATTTT
. | TRBJ1-2 | . | TRBV11-2 | CASSQGRYGYTF | TGTGCCAGCAGTCAGGGGCGATATGGCTACACCTTC